This T cell receptor (beta chain) was identified in a study of identical twins. Study outcomes and limitations: Researchers caution that invariant MAIT and iNKT cells could partly confound zero-insertion analyses. Fewer insertions characterized abundant cord blood beta clonotypes, whereas memory repertoires showed none.

A universal primer site was added by template switching, and unique molecular identifiers were carried by the cDNA. Each CDR3 protein is one row after TCRdb ran MiXCR on the 5' RACE reads. The top ten hold 10% of the sample, which has a few hundred thousand distinct CDR3 sequences, roughly 10% seen once. This clonotype has only a few counts. The antigen remains undetermined. The CDR3 consists of 13 residues. Trimming took 6 bases from V and 10 from J, leaving 13 bases between them. Healthy Caucasian donors formed the entire cohort. Sequencing was performed on memory T cells sorted from blood. The chain links TRBV12-3 or TRBV12-4 to TRBJ1-6; tentatively, D is TRBD1 (5 bases). This receptor was obtained from a middle-aged man in good health. The CDR3 sequence: CASRGGGGSPLHF. The CDR3, as DNA: TGTGCCAGCAGGGGGGGGGGTGGATCACCCCTCCACTTT.